These 16 T cell receptor beta chains originate from one sample sequenced in a study of cytomegalovirus exposure and HLA in healthy donors. PCR employed 60 Vbeta and 13 Jbeta primers. Assay used: immunoSEQ multiplex PCR; TCRdb lists only in-frame clones, some missing. The data contain 95,000 to 150,000 clones, approximately 75% of them singletons. The sequencing sample was made of PBMCs. The receptors come from a man between 25 and 39 years old in good health and CMV-seronegative.

This clone was seen more than once but under ten times. The genes are TRBV4-3 and TRBJ1-1, with D maybe TRBD1 (5 bases). In germline, CDR1 is LGHNA, CDR2 YSLEER. The CDR3 runs 16 residues. V was cut by 1 base and J by 0 bases, with 12 bases left in between. CDR3 coding DNA: TGCGCCAGCAGCCAAGGGGTAGACAGAATGAACACTGAAGCTTTCTTT. Its protein product is CASSQGVDRMNTEAFF.

In its sample, this clone was seen a few times. The chain is built from TRBV5-4 and TRBJ1-3, with a tentative D call TRBD1 (6 bases). Trimming stripped 2 bases from V and 2 bases from J, with 11 bases between. This CDR3 comprises 15 residues. Germline CDR1 reads SGHNT; CDR2 reads YYREEE (reference sequence). Here the CDR3 DNA reads TGTGCCAGCAGCTTCCCAGGGGTGGCTGGAAACACCATATATTTT. It codes for CASSFPGVAGNTIYF.

This clone was counted only a few times. V usage is TRBV18 and J usage is TRBJ2-3; 7 bases are shared with TRBD1. Germline loops: CDR1 KGHSH, CDR2 LQKENI. CDR3 size: 14 residues. Losses at the gene ends were 3 bases for V and 7 bases for J; bases not matched to a gene: 7. The CDR3 DNA sequence: TGTGCCAGCTCACCCTCTGGACAGGCCCATACGCAGTATTTT. It encodes CASSPSGQAHTQYF.

V is TRBV6-6 and J is TRBJ2-7, with D uncertain. This CDR3 is 14 amino acids long. Per germline, CDR1 MNHNY and CDR2 SVGAGI (reference sequence). The V gene lost 6 bases and the J gene lost 3 bases, with 15 bases spanning the gap. Written as DNA, the CDR3 is TGTGCCAGCAGGGCCGAACGAGGTCTCTACGAGCAGTACTTC. The encoded protein is CASRAERGLYEQYF.

This chain links TRBV7-8 with TRBJ1-2, with unresolved D. CDR3 length: 13 amino acids. Trimming shortened V by 2 bases and J by 1 base, and 5 bases separated the two germline ends. Germline V gives CDR1 SGHVS, CDR2 FQNEAQ. The CDR3 spells CASSLSFNYGYTF. The CDR3 region has the DNA TGTGCCAGCAGCTTAAGCTTTAACTATGGCTACACCTTC.

The chain carries TRBV7-2 and TRBJ2-3; D call uncertain. This CDR3 has 13 amino acids. Trimming shortened V by 5 bases and J by 2 bases, and 8 bases separated the two germline ends. Germline V lookup: CDR1 SGHTA, CDR2 FQGNSA. CDR3 sequence: CASSTFLTDTQYF. CDR3 coding DNA: TGTGCCAGCAGCACTTTCCTCACAGATACGCAGTATTTT.

The V call is TRBV11-2, the J call TRBJ1-1; 8 positions match TRBD1. The V segment lost 5 bases and the J segment 2 bases; nucleotides outside the gene matches: 10. Germline V lookup: CDR1 SGHAT, CDR2 FQNNGV. The CDR3 totals 16 residues. The chain's CDR3 is CASSPLVGQGNTEAFF. The CDR3 DNA reads TGTGCCAGCAGCCCATTAGTCGGACAGGGAAACACTGAAGCTTTCTTT. Based on the CDR3 plus reference TRBV11-2 and TRBJ1-1, the full variable domain is EAGVAQSPRYKIIEKRQSVAFWCNPISGHATLYWYQQILGQGPKLLIQFQNNGVVDDSQLPKDRFSAERLKGVDSTLKIQPAKLEDSAVYLCASSPLVGQGNTEAFFGQGTRLTVV.

The J gene is TRBJ2-1, the V gene TRBV30; 8 bases are a match to TRBD1. Per the germline V gene, CDR1 is GTSNPN and CDR2 is SVGIG (reference sequence). This CDR3 has 14 residues. With V trimmed by 2 bases and J by 5 bases, 5 bases remained unmatched. CDR3 loop: CAWSRQGINNEQFF. For the CDR3, the DNA is TGTGCCTGGAGTCGACAGGGGATTAACAATGAGCAGTTCTTC.

With regard to this clone: Compared with germline, one end of the junction differs, possibly owing to a read error. This chain links TRBV7-9 with TRBJ1-6; tentative D call: TRBD1 (6 bases). The CDR3 spans 14 residues. Germline loops: CDR1 SEHNR, CDR2 FQNEAQ (reference sequence). The CDR3 coding sequence is TGTTCCAGCAGCTCACAGGGAGTTGGTTCACCCCTCCACTTT. Its translation: CSSSSQGVGSPLHF.

This clone was seen more than once but under ten times. The CDR3 nucleotides read TGTGCCAGCAGCTTATTTGGGGGGGACAATTCACCCCTCCACTTT. It is translated as CASSLFGGDNSPLHF. The chain recombines TRBV7-9 with TRBJ1-6, with D possibly matching TRBD1 (5 bases). The CDR3 spans 15 residues. The germline gives CDR1 SEHNR, CDR2 FQNEAQ (reference sequence). The germline V and J ends were trimmed by 2 bases and 7 bases, with 12 bases remaining between them.

This chain links TRBV30 with TRBJ2-5; 7 bases agree with TRBD2. Trimming at V came to 3 bases and at J to 2 bases, leaving 6 bases not matched to a gene. CDR1 GTSNPN and CDR2 SVGIG come from the germline V gene (reference sequence). This CDR3 is built from 14 residues. CDR3 bases: TGTGCCTGGAGCGGGGGGAGCGTTCAAGAGACCCAGTACTTC. Protein product: CAWSGGSVQETQYF.

About this clone: The sample contains more than one DNA sequence encoding this CDR3. CDR3 nucleotide sequence: TGCGCCAGCAGCTTGGACAGGGTCGGGTACGAGCAGTACTTC. Protein product: CASSLDRVGYEQYF. This rearrangement joins TRBV5-1 to TRBJ2-7; tentatively, D is TRBD1 (6 bases). V was trimmed by 0 bases and J by 4 bases, leaving 11 bases between them. Germline V gene sequence: CDR1 SGHRS, CDR2 YFSETQ. This CDR3 is 14 amino acids long. The full variable domain, rest sourced from reference TRBV5-1 and TRBJ2-7, is KAGVTQTPRYLIKTRGQQVTLSCSPISGHRSVSWYQQTPGQGLQFLFEYFSETQRNKGNFPGRFSGRQFSNSRSEMNVSTLELGDSALYLCASSLDRVGYEQYFGPGTRLTVT.

The DNA of the CDR3 is TGTGCCAGCAGCAAATACCTAACAACGAGGGGGATGAACACTGAAGCTTTCTTT. This sequence encodes CASSKYLTTRGMNTEAFF. The chain recombines TRBV21-1 with TRBJ1-1; TRBD1, as called in the table, went unchecked against the DNA. TRBV21-1 is given as a pseudogene. The CDR3 loop spans 18 amino acids.

CDR3 in amino acids: CASSDHYRNLYNSPLHF. The CDR3 nucleotides read TGTGCCAGCAGCGACCATTACAGGAATCTCTATAATTCACCCCTCCACTTT. The chain carries TRBV11-2 and TRBJ1-6; D is possibly TRBD1 (5 bases). The CDR3 is 17 residues long. The V gene's germline CDR1 is SGHAT and CDR2 FQNNGV. Trimming left V 5 bases short and J 3 bases short, with 17 bases between. The full variable domain, rest sourced from reference TRBV11-2 and TRBJ1-6, is EAGVAQSPRYKIIEKRQSVAFWCNPISGHATLYWYQQILGQGPKLLIQFQNNGVVDDSQLPKDRFSAERLKGVDSTLKIQPAKLEDSAVYLCASSDHYRNLYNSPLHFGNGTRLTVT.

The CDR3 loop is CASESGTDTQYF. The CDR3 region has the DNA TGTGCCAGCGAGAGTGGCACAGATACGCAGTATTTT. The chain is built from TRBV28 and TRBJ2-3; no firm D call. The CDR3 is made up of 12 amino acids. The V gene lost 8 bases and the J gene lost 1 base, with 7 bases spanning the gap. CDR1 and CDR2 from the germline V gene are MDHEN and SYDVKM.

This clone was seen once. This chain connects TRBV18 to TRBJ2-7; 7 bases map to TRBD1. This CDR3 spans 14 amino acids. Germline V lookup: CDR1 KGHSH, CDR2 LQKENI. The V and J ends lost 8 bases and 2 bases, in that order; junction bases with no gene match: 9. CDR3 DNA sequence: TGTGCCAGCACAAAGGGGGCGCTTACCTACGAGCAGTACTTC. Its translation is CASTKGALTYEQYF.